This T cell receptor (beta chain) was documented in a study of shared clonotypes between healthy human individuals. Study in general: Every donor yielded three CD4 naive, three CD4 memory, two CD8 naive and one CD8 memory plate. Overall study results and limits: In having few donors, the study represented limited genetic and exposure-history diversity. Clonotypes shared by all four sorted-subset donors had higher generation probabilities than non-shared clonotypes.

This CDR3 has 16 amino acids. Between the trimmed V and J ends, which lost 3 bases and 0 bases, there was a span of 13 bases. CDR1 is MNHEY and CDR2 is SMNVEV in the germline V gene (reference sequence). In the case of this clone: No antigen is known for it.

Template for every sorted-subset replicate PCR totaled roughly 200 ng DNA, some 30,000 T cell genomes. Produced via immunoSEQ multiplex PCR; TCRdb's table is partial and in-frame only. The table has 2 million to 2.5 million clones, approximately 93% seen once. The sequence was collected from a man aged 18 to 29 in good health. Some clones in this sample may be carry-over from other donors' samples. The rearrangement links TRBV27 to TRBJ2-3, with a weak D call TRBD1 (5 bases). The sample consisted of naive CD4+ T cells from PBMCs. Stated subset: CD45RA+ positively selected. CDR3 coding DNA: TGTGCCAGCAGTTTTTCCGACAGAGCTAGCACAGATACGCAGTATTTT. Translation gives CASSFSDRASTDTQYF.